This T cell receptor (beta chain) was profiled in a study of beta chain features in type 1 diabetes. Study in general: Researchers looked at some 99 million sorted cells across all samples. Notes on the study in general: Patients with type 1 diabetes showed fewer VDJ junction insertions and more deletions. The similarity of naive, central memory and Treg TCRB repertoires appeared greater among patients than among healthy donors. Within each of all four CD4+ subsets, Type 1 diabetes patients had TCRB CDR3s that were moderately but significantly shorter.

All of the isolated RNA was reverse transcribed, so expressed TCRB transcripts were sequenced. Libraries were prepared by immunoSEQ multiplex PCR; TCRdb keeps only in-frame clonotypes and omits some of them. Of hundreds of thousands of clones listed, about a tenth are singletons. V shed 4 bases and J shed 4 bases, with 12 bases lying between them. This CDR3 has 14 residues. Germline values: CDR1 SGHTA, CDR2 FQGTGA. This clone was detected only a few times. The antigen is not known. The V call is TRBV7-3, the J call TRBJ2-3, with a weak D call TRBD2 (6 bases). The TCR originated in a man aged 25-45 years with type 1 diabetes. Sequencing input: naive CD4+ T cells from blood. The chain's CDR3 is CASSSMGGADTQYF. CDR3 sequence (DNA): TGTGCCAGCAGCTCAATGGGGGGAGCAGATACGCAGTATTTT.